This is a list of T cell receptor beta chains from one sample in a study of cytomegalovirus exposure and HLA in healthy donors. Clones were read by immunoSEQ multiplex PCR, and TCRdb kept only the in-frame ones, dropping some. This table has 96,000 or so clones, around 79% appearing once. The sequencing input was PBMCs. These receptors originate from a female donor in good health and CMV-seropositive. The CDR3 runs from the conserved cysteine through the conserved F or W. The order of the fields is V gene, CDR3 protein.

V gene: TRBV6-1
CDR3 protein: CASTLTDFSLYEQYF

V gene: TRBV7-9
CDR3 protein: CASSSIGAGELFF

V gene: TRBV29-1
CDR3 protein: CSTPGAGGFKTQYF

V gene: TRBV6-6
CDR3 protein: CASRPGGYTDTQYF

V gene: TRBV12-5
CDR3 protein: CASAQLQSGTGELFF

V gene: TRBV6-6
CDR3 protein: CASQEAIHGYTF

V gene: TRBV7-6
CDR3 protein: CASSRRTGGYSPLHF

V gene: TRBV1
CDR3 protein: CTSSRFTSNSEDTQYF

V gene: TRBV4-3
CDR3 protein: CASSQVPGGPNNEQFF

V gene: TRBV2
CDR3 protein: CASSGTGTGGGLVETQYF

V gene: TRBV14
CDR3 protein: CASSQLAGGIGQFF

V gene: TRBV28
CDR3 protein: CASSGTGGDEKLFF

V gene: TRBV2
CDR3 protein: CASTKTGNSNQPQHF

V gene: TRBV27
CDR3 protein: CASSPGTSVLGTQYF

V gene: TRBV4-1
CDR3 protein: CASSHYDRADGAQYF

V gene: TRBV4-3
CDR3 protein: CASSQGVEGSDQPQHF

V gene: TRBV18
CDR3 protein: CASSPSGTGDHEQFF

V gene: TRBV7-6
CDR3 protein: CASSLSLAGGQFF

V gene: TRBV7-9
CDR3 protein: CASSSTGTSSYEQYF

V gene: TRBV25-1
CDR3 protein: CASSDRVNNEQFF

V gene: TRBV18
CDR3 protein: CASSPQRTISYEQYF

V gene: TRBV30
CDR3 protein: CAWSVRWSGGTYNEQFF